Below, 14 T cell receptor beta chains from the same sample are listed, as sequenced in a study of control samples from healthy donors and cancer patients. Assay used: immunoSEQ multiplex PCR; TCRdb lists only in-frame clones, some missing. Among roughly 130,000 clones listed, approximately 95% were seen once. The specimen sequenced was blood. The receptors derive from a man between 25 and 39 years old in good health.

J is TRBJ2-7 and V is TRBV6-2 or TRBV6-3; TRBD2 might be the D (6 bases). Germline V gene lookup returns CDR1 MNHEY and CDR2 SVGEGT. The CDR3 length is 14 residues. Trimming took 5 bases from V and 0 from J, leaving 11 bases between them. In DNA form, the CDR3 reads TGTGCCAGCAGTCAGGGACTGAGCTCCTACGAGCAGTACTTC. Protein: CASSQGLSSYEQYF.

V is TRBV4-2 and J is TRBJ2-5; 12 bases map to TRBD2. J gave up 3 bases and V 4 bases, and 6 bases lay outside the gene matches. Germline CDR1 is LGHNA and CDR2 is YNFKEQ. This CDR3 is 16 amino acids long. The CDR3 coding sequence is TGTGCCAGCAGCCCCGGACTAGCGGGGCAAAAAGAGACCCAGTACTTC. This sequence encodes CASSPGLAGQKETQYF.

This chain joins TRBV3-1 (or the pseudogene TRBV3-2) and TRBJ1-5, with TRBD1 identical over 11 bases. CDR3 length: 18 residues. The germline V gene has CDR1 LGHDT and CDR2 YNNKEL (reference sequence). Unmatched junction bases numbered 15, after V lost 4 bases and J lost 7 bases. CDR3 residues: CASSPGQGAASGVQPQHF. The CDR3, as DNA: TGTGCCAGCAGCCCTGGACAGGGGGCCGCCTCAGGGGTACAGCCCCAGCATTTT.

CDR3 in DNA: TGCGCCAGCAGCCAATGGCAAGCAACTAATGAAAAACTGTTTTTT. Translating gives CASSQWQATNEKLFF. The V and J genes are TRBV4-3 and TRBJ1-4, with no clear D. Trimming cost V 2 bases and J 0 bases, with 7 bases left between them. Germline CDR1 reads LGHNA; CDR2 reads YSLEER. The CDR3 extends over 15 amino acids.

The J gene is TRBJ1-3, the V gene TRBV28; D may be TRBD1 (5 bases). This CDR3 is 15 amino acids long. Germline CDR1 and CDR2: MDHEN and SYDVKM. V lost 6 bases and J lost 4, with 16 bases in between. The CDR3 nucleotides read TGTGCCAGCAGCCGTACAGGTACTGGGGGAAACACCATATATTTT. It is translated as CASSRTGTGGNTIYF.

The chain couples TRBV2 to TRBJ2-1; 8 nucleotides match TRBD2. This CDR3 has 15 amino acids. Germline V gene sequence: CDR1 SNHLY, CDR2 FYNNEI. The trim removed 5 bases at V and 5 bases at J, leaving 8 bases unmatched. In DNA form, the CDR3 reads TGTGCCAGCAGTCTGCGCGGGGGGTATAACAATGAGCAGTTCTTC. Amino acids: CASSLRGGYNNEQFF.

V gene TRBV19 combines with J gene TRBJ1-1, with D maybe TRBD1 (5 bases). The germline V gene encodes CDR1 LNHDA and CDR2 SQIVND (reference sequence). V dropped 6 bases and J dropped 4 bases, with 12 bases sitting between them. CDR3 length: 13 residues. CDR3 sequence: CASRLGGATEAFF. The CDR3 DNA sequence: TGTGCCAGTAGATTGGGCGGGGCCACTGAAGCTTTCTTT. Using reference TRBV19 and TRBJ1-1 for the parts outside the CDR3, the full variable domain is DGGITQSPKYLFRKEGQNVTLSCEQNLNHDAMYWYRQDPGQGLRLIYYSQIVNDFQKGDIAEGYSVSREKKESFPLTVTSAQKNPTAFYLCASRLGGATEAFFGQGTRLTVV.

The chain carries TRBV21-1 and TRBJ2-1; TRBD1 is taken as the D call from the table, unchecked against the DNA. TRBV21-1 counts as a pseudogene. The length of the CDR3 is 16 residues. CDR3 nucleotide sequence: TGTGCCAGCAGCACTACCCGGGACAGGGGTTACAATGAGCAGTTCTTC. This encodes CASSTTRDRGYNEQFF.

This sequence joins TRBV20-1 and TRBJ2-2, with 7 bases fitting TRBD1. Germline CDR1 is DFQATT and CDR2 is SNEGSKA (reference sequence). The CDR3 is 16 amino acids. Germline trimming cut 3 bases from V and 1 base from J; bases unmatched to any gene: 8. The CDR3 sequence: CSASRPGTENTGELFF. The CDR3 bases are TGCAGTGCTAGTCGCCCCGGGACAGAGAACACCGGGGAGCTGTTTTTT.

The chain has TRBV6-4 and TRBJ2-1; D unresolved. V lost 3 bases to trimming and J lost 6 bases, with 9 bases between them. This CDR3 spans 13 amino acids. The germline CDR1 and CDR2 sequences are MRHNA and SNTAGT. Here the CDR3 reads CASSEGDTNEQFF. In nucleotides, the CDR3 is TGTGCCAGCAGTGAGGGCGATACCAATGAGCAGTTCTTC.

This clone turned up a few times. V and J are TRBV19 and TRBJ1-3, with unresolved D. Per germline, CDR1 LNHDA and CDR2 SQIVND (reference sequence). This CDR3 has 17 residues. V lost 3 bases and J lost 0, with 15 bases in between. Written as DNA, the CDR3 is TGTGCCAGTAGTATGGCCGAGGCCCGAACCTCTGGAAACACCATATATTTT. This translates into CASSMAEARTSGNTIYF.

The V call is TRBV10-3, the J call TRBJ2-3, with TRBD1 matching 8 bases. Looked up from germline, CDR1 is ENHRY and CDR2 is SYGVKD. This CDR3 is built from 13 residues. V gave up 6 bases and J gave up 6 bases; unmatched junction bases: 5. This chain's CDR3 is CAISLDRVDTQYF. The CDR3 DNA is TGTGCCATCAGCTTGGACAGGGTGGATACGCAGTATTTT.

The V call is TRBV28, the J call TRBJ1-2, with D hard to call. Trimming left V 4 bases short and J 4 bases short, with 13 bases between. Germline V gene data show CDR1 as MDHEN and CDR2 as SYDVKM. This CDR3 is built from 14 residues. CDR3 nucleotide sequence: TGTGCCAGCAGTTATTCCAGTTGGACCTATGGCTACACCTTC. Its translation is CASSYSSWTYGYTF.

The gene calls are TRBV28 and TRBJ2-7; 11 nucleotides match TRBD2. The CDR3 has 15 residues. Germline values: CDR1 MDHEN, CDR2 SYDVKM. V lost 6 bases to trimming and J lost 5 bases; unmatched junction nucleotides: 9. This CDR3 is CASSSIAGGSDEQYF. CDR3 bases: TGTGCCAGCAGCTCTATAGCGGGAGGGAGTGACGAGCAGTACTTC.